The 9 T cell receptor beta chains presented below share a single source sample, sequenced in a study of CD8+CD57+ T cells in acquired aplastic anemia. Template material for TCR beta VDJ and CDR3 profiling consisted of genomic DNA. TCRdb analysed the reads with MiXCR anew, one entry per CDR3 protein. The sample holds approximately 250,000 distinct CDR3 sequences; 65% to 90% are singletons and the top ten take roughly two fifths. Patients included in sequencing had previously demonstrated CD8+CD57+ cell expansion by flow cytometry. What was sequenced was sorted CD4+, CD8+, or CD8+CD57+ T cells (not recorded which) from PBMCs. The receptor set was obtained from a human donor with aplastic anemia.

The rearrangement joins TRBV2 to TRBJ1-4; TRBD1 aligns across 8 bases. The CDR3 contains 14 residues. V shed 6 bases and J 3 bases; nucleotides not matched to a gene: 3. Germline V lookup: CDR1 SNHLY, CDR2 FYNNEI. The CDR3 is CASRGQVPNEKLFF. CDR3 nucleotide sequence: TGTGCCAGCAGGGGACAGGTTCCTAATGAAAAACTGTTTTTT. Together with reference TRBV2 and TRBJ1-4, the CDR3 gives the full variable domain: EPEVTQTPSHQVTQMGQEVILRCVPISNHLYFYWYRQILGQKVEFLVSFYNNEISEKSEIFDDQFSVERPDGSNFTLKIRSTKLEDSAMYFCASRGQVPNEKLFFGSGTQLSVL.

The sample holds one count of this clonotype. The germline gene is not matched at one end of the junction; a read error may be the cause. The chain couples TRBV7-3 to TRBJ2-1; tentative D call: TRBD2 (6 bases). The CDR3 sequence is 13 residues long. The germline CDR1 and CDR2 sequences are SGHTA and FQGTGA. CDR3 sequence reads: CASSYIGWAKRVF. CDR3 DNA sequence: TGTGCCAGCAGCTACATAGGTTGGGCAAAGCGGGTATTC.

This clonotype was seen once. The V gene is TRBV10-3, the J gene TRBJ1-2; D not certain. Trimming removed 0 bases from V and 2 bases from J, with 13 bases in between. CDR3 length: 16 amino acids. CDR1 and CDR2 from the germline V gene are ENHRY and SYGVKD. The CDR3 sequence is CAISESPAGNNYGYTF. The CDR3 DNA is TGTGCCATCAGTGAGTCTCCGGCAGGAAACAACTATGGCTACACCTTC.

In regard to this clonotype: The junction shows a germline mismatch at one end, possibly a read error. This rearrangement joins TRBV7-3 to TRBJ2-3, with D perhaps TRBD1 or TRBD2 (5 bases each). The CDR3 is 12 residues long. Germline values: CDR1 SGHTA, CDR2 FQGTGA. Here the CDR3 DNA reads TGTGCCAGCAGCTTAGGGGGAGATCCGCAGTATTTT. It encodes CASSLGGDPQYF.

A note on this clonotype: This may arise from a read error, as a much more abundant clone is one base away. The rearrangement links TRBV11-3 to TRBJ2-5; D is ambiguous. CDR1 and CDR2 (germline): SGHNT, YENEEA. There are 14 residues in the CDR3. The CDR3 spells CASSIDSTEETQYF. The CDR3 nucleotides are TGTGCCAGCAGCATAGACTCCACAGAAGAGACCCAGTACTTC.

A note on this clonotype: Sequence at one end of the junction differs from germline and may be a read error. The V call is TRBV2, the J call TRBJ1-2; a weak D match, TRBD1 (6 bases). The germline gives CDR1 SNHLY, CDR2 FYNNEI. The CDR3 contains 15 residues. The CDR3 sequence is CASSLAGGANTGASF. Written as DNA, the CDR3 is TGTGCCAGCAGCTTGGCGGGGGGGGCGAACACTGGAGCTTCCTTC.

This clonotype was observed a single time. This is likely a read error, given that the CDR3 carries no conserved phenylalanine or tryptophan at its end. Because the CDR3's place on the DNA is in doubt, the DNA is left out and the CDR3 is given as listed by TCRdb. The CDR3 protein is CASREGGGNRQDV. The V and J genes are TRBV7-2 and TRBJ2-3; TRBD1, as called in the table, went unchecked against the DNA. CDR1 and CDR2 from the germline V gene are SGHTA and FQGNSA. The CDR3 is 13 amino acids long, termini counted.

The CDR3 DNA reads TGTGCCACCAGCAGGGGGGCGAGGCAAGAGACCCAGTACTTC. Amino acid sequence: CATSRGARQETQYF. The chain joins TRBV15 to TRBJ2-5; D perhaps matches TRBD1 (6 bases). V lost 3 bases, J lost 2 bases, and 10 bases lay in between. The germline V gene encodes CDR1 LNHNV and CDR2 YYDKDF (reference sequence). This CDR3 contains 14 residues.

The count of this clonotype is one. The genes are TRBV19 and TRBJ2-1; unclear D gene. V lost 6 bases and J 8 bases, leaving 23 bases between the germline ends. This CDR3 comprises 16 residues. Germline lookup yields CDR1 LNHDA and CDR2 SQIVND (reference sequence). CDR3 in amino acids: CASSIQSRAGSDEQFF. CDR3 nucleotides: TGTGCCAGTAGCATTCAAAGCAGAGCCGGCAGCGATGAGCAGTTCTTC.